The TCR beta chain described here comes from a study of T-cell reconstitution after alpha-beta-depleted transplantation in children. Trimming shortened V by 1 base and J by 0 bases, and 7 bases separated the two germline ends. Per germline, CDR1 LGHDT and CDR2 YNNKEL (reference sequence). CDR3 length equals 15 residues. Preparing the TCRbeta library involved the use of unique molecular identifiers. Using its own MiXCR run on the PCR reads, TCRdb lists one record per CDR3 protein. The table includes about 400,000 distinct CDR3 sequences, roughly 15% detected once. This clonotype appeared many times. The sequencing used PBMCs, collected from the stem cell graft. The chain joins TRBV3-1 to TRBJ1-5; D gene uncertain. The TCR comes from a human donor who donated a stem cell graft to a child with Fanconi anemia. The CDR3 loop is CASSQGSYSNQPQHF. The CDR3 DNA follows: TGTGCCAGCAGCCAAGGCAGCTATAGCAATCAGCCCCAGCATTTT.